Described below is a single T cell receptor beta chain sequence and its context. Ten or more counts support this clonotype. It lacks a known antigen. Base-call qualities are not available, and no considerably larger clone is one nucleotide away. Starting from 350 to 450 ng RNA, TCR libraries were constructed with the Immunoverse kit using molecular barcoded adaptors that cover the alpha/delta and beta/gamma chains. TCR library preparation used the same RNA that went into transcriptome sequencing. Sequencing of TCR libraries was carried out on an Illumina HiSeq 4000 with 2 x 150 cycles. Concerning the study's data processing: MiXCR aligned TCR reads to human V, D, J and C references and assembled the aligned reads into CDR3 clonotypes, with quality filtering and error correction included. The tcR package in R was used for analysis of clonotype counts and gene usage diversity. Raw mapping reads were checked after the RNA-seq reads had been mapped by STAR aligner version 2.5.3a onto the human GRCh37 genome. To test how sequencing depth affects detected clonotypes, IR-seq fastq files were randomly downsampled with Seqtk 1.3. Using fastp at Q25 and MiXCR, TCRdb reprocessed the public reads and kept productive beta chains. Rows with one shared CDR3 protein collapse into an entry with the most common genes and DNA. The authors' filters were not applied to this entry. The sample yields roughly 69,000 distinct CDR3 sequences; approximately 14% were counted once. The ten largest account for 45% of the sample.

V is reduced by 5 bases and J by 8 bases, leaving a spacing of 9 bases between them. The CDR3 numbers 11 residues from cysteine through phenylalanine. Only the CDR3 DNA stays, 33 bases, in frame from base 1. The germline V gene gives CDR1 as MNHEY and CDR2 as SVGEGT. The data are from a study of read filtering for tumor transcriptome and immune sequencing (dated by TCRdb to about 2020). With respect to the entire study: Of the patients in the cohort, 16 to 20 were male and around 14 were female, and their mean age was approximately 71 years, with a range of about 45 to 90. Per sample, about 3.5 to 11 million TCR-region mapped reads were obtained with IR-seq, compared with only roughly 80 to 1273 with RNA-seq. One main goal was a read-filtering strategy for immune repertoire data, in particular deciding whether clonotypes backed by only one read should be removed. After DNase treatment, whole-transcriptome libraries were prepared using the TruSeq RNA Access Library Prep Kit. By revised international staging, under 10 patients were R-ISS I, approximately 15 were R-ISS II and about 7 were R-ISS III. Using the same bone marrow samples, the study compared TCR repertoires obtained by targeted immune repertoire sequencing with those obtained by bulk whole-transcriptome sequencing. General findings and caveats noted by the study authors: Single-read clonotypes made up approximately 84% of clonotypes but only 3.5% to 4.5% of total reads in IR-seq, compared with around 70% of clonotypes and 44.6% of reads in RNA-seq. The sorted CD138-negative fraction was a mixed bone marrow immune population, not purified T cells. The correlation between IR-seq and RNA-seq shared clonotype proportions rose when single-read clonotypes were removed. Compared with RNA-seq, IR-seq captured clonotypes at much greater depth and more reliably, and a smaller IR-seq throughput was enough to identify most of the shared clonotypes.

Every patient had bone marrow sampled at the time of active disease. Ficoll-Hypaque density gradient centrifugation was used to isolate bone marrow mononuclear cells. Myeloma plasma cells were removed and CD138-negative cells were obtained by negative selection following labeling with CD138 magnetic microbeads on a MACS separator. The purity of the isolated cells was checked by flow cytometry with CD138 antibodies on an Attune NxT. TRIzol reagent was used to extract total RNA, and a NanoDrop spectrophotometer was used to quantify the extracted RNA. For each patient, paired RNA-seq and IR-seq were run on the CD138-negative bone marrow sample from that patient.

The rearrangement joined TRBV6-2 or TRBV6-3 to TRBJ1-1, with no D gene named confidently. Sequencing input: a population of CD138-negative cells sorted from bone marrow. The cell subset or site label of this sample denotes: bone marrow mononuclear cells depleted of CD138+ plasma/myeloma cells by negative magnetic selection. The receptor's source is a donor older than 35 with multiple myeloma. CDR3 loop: CASSPGREAFF. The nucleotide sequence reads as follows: TGTGCCAGCAGTCCTGGAAGGGAAGCTTTCTTT.